Shown below are 29 T cell receptor beta chains from a single sample sequenced in a study of blood T cell repertoires in COVID-19. Using immunoSEQ multiplex PCR, the repertoire was profiled, and TCRdb retains in-frame clones only, with some absent. In the table there are about 36,000 clones, around nine tenths of which are singletons. The sequencing sample was made of peripheral blood. These TCRs come from a human donor in a cohort sampled during active COVID-19.

J is TRBJ1-2 and V is TRBV18, with D hard to call. Germline V CDR1 and CDR2: KGHSH, LQKENI. The CDR3 is made up of 12 amino acids. Trimming left V 4 bases short and J 3 bases short, with 6 bases between. DNA for the CDR3: TGTGCCAGCTCACTCGGGGACTATGGCTACACCTTC. Translated: CASSLGDYGYTF. The whole variable domain, filled in from reference TRBV18 and TRBJ1-2, reads NAGVMQNPRHLVRRRGQEARLRCSPMKGHSHVYWYRQLPEEGLKFMVYLQKENIIDESGMPKERFSAEFPKEGPSILRIQQVVRGDSAAYFCASSLGDYGYTFGSGTRLTVV.

The V call is TRBV30, the J call TRBJ1-4, with a possible D match to TRBD1 (6 bases). V shed 1 base and J shed 7 bases, with 16 bases lying between them. CDR3 length equals 15 residues. Germline V gene data show CDR1 as GTSNPN and CDR2 as SVGIG (reference sequence). The CDR3 is CAWSADTGIGEKLFF. The CDR3 nucleotides read TGTGCCTGGAGTGCAGATACAGGGATAGGTGAAAAACTGTTTTTT. The full variable domain, with the rest looked up from reference TRBV30 and TRBJ1-4, is SQTIHQWPATLVQPVGSPLSLECTVEGTSNPNLYWYRQAAGRGLQLLFYSVGIGQISSEVPQNLSASRPQDRQFILSSKKLLLSDSGFYLCAWSADTGIGEKLFFGSGTQLSVL.

This chain uses TRBV5-6 with TRBJ1-5; possibly TRBD1 for D (5 bases). Germline CDR1 reads SGHDT; CDR2 reads YYEEEE. Trimming stripped 0 bases from V and 3 bases from J, with 13 bases between. The CDR3 is 16 amino acids. CDR3 in amino acids: CASSLGGGSANQPQHF. The DNA of the CDR3 is TGTGCCAGCAGCTTGGGCGGGGGGAGTGCCAATCAGCCCCAGCATTTT.

The chain recombines TRBV6-2 or TRBV6-3 with TRBJ1-5, with D possibly TRBD1 on 5 matching bases. This CDR3 is built from 19 residues. Per the germline V gene, CDR1 is MNHEY and CDR2 is SVGEGT. The V and J ends lost 6 bases and 2 bases respectively, with 26 bases between them. The CDR3 here is CASSSVPGLQRERNQPQHF. In DNA, the CDR3 is TGTGCCAGCAGCTCCGTTCCGGGACTCCAGAGGGAGCGCAATCAGCCCCAGCATTTT.

The gene calls are TRBV6-5 and TRBJ1-1; 7 nucleotides agree with TRBD1. Trimming at V came to 0 bases and at J to 1 base, leaving 5 bases not matched to a gene. Germline V lookup: CDR1 MNHEY, CDR2 SVGAGI. CDR3 length: 16 residues. CDR3 nucleotide sequence: TGTGCCAGCAGTTACTCGAGAGGGGGCCAGAACACTGAAGCTTTCTTT. It codes for CASSYSRGGQNTEAFF.

Comment on this clone: At one boundary the junction diverges from the germline segment, which might be a read error. The rearrangement uses TRBV27 and TRBJ2-5, with TRBD1 identical over 10 bases. The CDR3 consists of 13 residues. Germline V gives CDR1 MNHEY, CDR2 SMNVEV (reference sequence). CDR3 residues: CASRSTGGLQRDF. The CDR3 nucleotides are TGTGCCAGCCGCTCGACAGGGGGCTTGCAACGGGACTTC.

The chain uses TRBV15 and TRBJ1-3, with D hard to call. The germline V gene has CDR1 LNHNV and CDR2 YYDKDF (reference sequence). There are 15 residues in the CDR3. The V end was cut by 0 bases, the J end by 0 bases, with 6 bases between. CDR3 residues: CATSRDRFSGNTIYF. CDR3 bases: TGTGCCACCAGCAGAGACCGTTTCTCTGGAAACACCATATATTTT.

CDR3 in amino acids: CATSRDPGAYEQYF. CDR3 in DNA: TGTGCCACCAGCAGGGACCCGGGGGCCTACGAGCAGTACTTC. The V call is TRBV15, the J call TRBJ2-7; D might be TRBD2 (6 bases). Trimming shortened V by 3 bases and J by 2 bases, and 11 bases separated the two germline ends. This CDR3 has 14 amino acids. CDR1 is LNHNV, CDR2 YYDKDF, per germline (reference sequence).

The rearrangement uses TRBV7-8 and TRBJ2-7; D unresolved. CDR3 length equals 12 residues. The V gene's germline CDR1 is SGHVS and CDR2 FQNEAQ. V shed 5 bases and J shed 0 bases, with 5 bases lying between them. For the CDR3, the DNA is TGTGCCAGCAGCCCCCACTCCTACGAGCAGTACTTC. Protein product: CASSPHSYEQYF.

The rearrangement joins TRBV19 to TRBJ1-5, with D hard to call. CDR3 size: 13 residues. V lost 5 bases and J 9 bases, leaving 14 bases between the germline ends. CDR1 is LNHDA and CDR2 is SQIVND in the germline V gene (reference sequence). Written as DNA, the CDR3 is TGTGCCAGTAGTCCAGGCCCTGCAGGGCCCCAGCATTTT. It is translated as CASSPGPAGPQHF.

This clone was seen just once. The rearrangement uses TRBV10-3 and TRBJ2-2, with D hard to call. CDR1 is ENHRY, CDR2 SYGVKD, per germline. Trimming cost V 2 bases and J 4 bases, with 8 bases left between them. The length of the CDR3 is 14 residues. The CDR3 region is CAISELLGTGELFF. The CDR3 DNA sequence: TGTGCCATCAGTGAGCTCCTCGGCACCGGGGAGCTGTTTTTT.

This clone occurred once. The chain carries TRBV30 and TRBJ2-5; D is perhaps TRBD1 (6 bases). Germline V gene data show CDR1 as GTSNPN and CDR2 as SVGIG (reference sequence). The ends were cut back, 0 bases at V and 1 base at J, with 12 bases in the middle. This CDR3 comprises 15 residues. The CDR3 loop reads CAWSVGGDFQETQYF. In DNA form, the CDR3 reads TGTGCCTGGAGTGTAGGGGGAGACTTCCAAGAGACCCAGTACTTC.

The V and J genes are TRBV5-5 and TRBJ2-7; 7 bases line up with TRBD1. Unmatched junction bases numbered 3, after V lost 3 bases and J lost 3 bases. From germline, CDR1 is SGHKS and CDR2 YYEKEE (reference sequence). There are 13 residues in the CDR3. CDR3 nucleotides: TGTGCCAGCAGCTGGACAGGACTCTACGAGCAGTACTTC. It yields the protein CASSWTGLYEQYF.

The V and J genes are TRBV28 and TRBJ1-1; TRBD1 matches 9 bases. This CDR3 comprises 12 residues. CDR1 is MDHEN, CDR2 SYDVKM, per germline. V lost 6 bases and J lost 11; bases outside the gene matches: 7. This CDR3 reads CASSPGQGNAFF. The CDR3 DNA reads as TGTGCCAGCAGCCCCGGACAGGGGAACGCTTTCTTT.

The chain employs TRBV18 and TRBJ2-2, with D possibly TRBD2 on 5 matching bases. The CDR3 spans 17 residues. Per the germline V gene, CDR1 is KGHSH and CDR2 is LQKENI. Trimming cost V 3 bases and J 0 bases, with 14 bases left between them. The DNA of the CDR3 is TGTGCCAGCTCACCGGCGCGGGCCACCTCGAACACCGGGGAGCTGTTTTTT. Translated, it gives CASSPARATSNTGELFF.

V usage is TRBV3-1 (or the pseudogene TRBV3-2) and J usage is TRBJ1-1; D gene unclear. Germline-derived CDR1 and CDR2 are LGHDT and YNNKEL (reference sequence). Trimming took 3 bases from V and 1 from J, leaving 9 bases between them. This CDR3 region has 14 residues. The DNA for the CDR3 is TGTGCCAGCAGCCAGAGGGTGAGGAACACTGAAGCTTTCTTT. It encodes CASSQRVRNTEAFF.

This clone is a singleton in its sample. The rearrangement links TRBV21-1 to TRBJ2-5; TRBD2 is taken as the D call from the table, unchecked against the DNA. TRBV21-1 is shown as a pseudogene. The CDR3 is 14 residues long. The CDR3 reads CASNIREGGETQYF. Here the CDR3 DNA reads TGTGCCAGCAATATACGGGAGGGTGGAGAGACCCAGTACTTC.

The J gene is TRBJ1-3, the V gene TRBV21-1; whether TRBD1, the table's D call, matches the DNA was not checked. TRBV21-1 is a pseudogene segment. The CDR3 totals 18 residues. The CDR3 loop reads CASSGTANIQNSGNTIYF. The CDR3 nucleotides are TGTGCCAGCAGCGGGACAGCTAATATCCAAAACTCTGGAAACACCATATATTTT.

V is TRBV18 and J is TRBJ1-6; D perhaps matches TRBD1 (6 bases). Trimming removed 4 bases from V and 10 bases from J, with 20 bases in between. This CDR3 is built from 16 residues. The germline V gene has CDR1 KGHSH and CDR2 LQKENI. The CDR3 is CASSLGAKVLGSPLHF. CDR3 in DNA: TGTGCCAGCTCACTGGGGGCGAAGGTTCTTGGATCACCCCTCCACTTT.

The CDR3, as DNA: TGTGCCAGCAGCCGGGACAGGGCTAGCGGGAGCGCGACCGGGGAGCTGTTTTTT. Protein sequence: CASSRDRASGSATGELFF. This chain joins TRBV5-8 and TRBJ2-2; TRBD2 is a possible D gene (10 bases). V was trimmed by 4 bases and J by 5 bases, leaving 24 bases between them. Germline CDR1 and CDR2: SGHTS and YDEGEE. The CDR3 consists of 18 residues.

The chain uses TRBV9 and TRBJ2-5; tentative D call: TRBD2 (5 bases). In germline, CDR1 is SGDLS, CDR2 YYNGEE. The CDR3 loop spans 13 amino acids. V dropped 4 bases and J dropped 4 bases, with 11 bases sitting between them. CDR3 nucleotide sequence: TGTGCCAGCAGCCCGGGATCGGGAGAGACCCAGTACTTC. Translated, it gives CASSPGSGETQYF.

This rearrangement joins TRBV2 to TRBJ2-2; TRBD2 aligns across 8 bases. CDR1 is SNHLY, CDR2 FYNNEI, per germline. CDR3 length: 15 residues. The V gene end was trimmed by 6 bases and the J gene end by 2 bases; junction bases not matched to a gene: 5. The CDR3 region is CASSSSGSNTGELFF. Here the CDR3 DNA reads TGTGCCAGCAGCTCCAGCGGGAGTAACACCGGGGAGCTGTTTTTT.

The genes are TRBV28 and TRBJ1-1; 8 positions match TRBD1. CDR3 length: 16 amino acids. Per the germline V gene, CDR1 is MDHEN and CDR2 is SYDVKM. V lost 7 bases, J lost 1 base, and 11 bases stayed unmatched. In DNA, the CDR3 is TGTGCCAGCACCCCAGCTCCAGGGGGCGGGAACACTGAAGCTTTCTTT. Its translation: CASTPAPGGGNTEAFF.

This clone appeared a single time. V and J are TRBV5-1 and TRBJ2-5, with D possibly being TRBD2 (5 bases). Looked up from germline, CDR1 is SGHRS and CDR2 is YFSETQ. The CDR3 length is 13 residues. Trimming left V 1 base short and J 4 bases short, with 8 bases between. For the CDR3, the DNA is TGCGCCAGCAGCTTGTTAGGAGGAGAGACCCAGTACTTC. Translating gives CASSLLGGETQYF.

V and J are TRBV23-1 and TRBJ2-4; 10 bases match TRBD1. TRBV23-1 is labeled an ORF, and its function is uncertain. CDR3 length: 16 residues. With 4 bases clipped from V and 5 bases from J, the junction kept 8 bases outside the gene matches. For the CDR3, the DNA is TGCGCCAGCAGTCGGGAGACAGGGGGCTGGGAAAACATTCAGTACTTC. This sequence encodes CASSRETGGWENIQYF.

The chain employs TRBV30 and TRBJ1-2; TRBD1 matches at 7 bases. The CDR3 is 14 amino acids. In germline, CDR1 is GTSNPN, CDR2 SVGIG (reference sequence). Trimming removed 0 bases from V and 6 bases from J; junction bases left unmatched: 7. CDR3 in amino acids: CAWSVGTVTDGYTF. Here the CDR3 DNA reads TGTGCCTGGAGTGTTGGGACAGTCACGGATGGCTACACCTTC. Variable domain in full (rest from reference TRBV30 and TRBJ1-2): SQTIHQWPATLVQPVGSPLSLECTVEGTSNPNLYWYRQAAGRGLQLLFYSVGIGQISSEVPQNLSASRPQDRQFILSSKKLLLSDSGFYLCAWSVGTVTDGYTFGSGTRLTVV.

This chain joins TRBV27 and TRBJ2-1, with no clear D. The CDR3 runs to 12 residues. Trimming removed 7 bases at V and 6 bases at J, with 10 bases between. Germline V lookup: CDR1 MNHEY, CDR2 SMNVEV (reference sequence). CDR3 sequence: CASTSSVNEQFF. CDR3 nucleotides: TGTGCCAGCACTTCCAGCGTCAATGAGCAGTTCTTC.

This clone was seen a few times. The chain is built from TRBV28 and TRBJ2-7, with D perhaps matching TRBD2 (6 bases). Germline CDR1 is MDHEN and CDR2 is SYDVKM. V gave up 5 bases and J gave up 0 bases, with 14 bases separating them. CDR3 size: 15 residues. CDR3 in DNA: TGTGCCAGCAGTCCCCGGGGGTCTAGCTCCTACGAGCAGTACTTC. It yields the protein CASSPRGSSSYEQYF.

The rearrangement uses TRBV28 and TRBJ2-6; 8 nucleotides agree with TRBD1. CDR3 length: 15 amino acids. Germline V lookup: CDR1 MDHEN, CDR2 SYDVKM. The V segment lost 7 bases and the J segment 2 bases; nucleotides outside the gene matches: 4. CDR3 sequence: CASTSGGAGANVLTF. The DNA of the CDR3 is TGTGCCAGCACATCAGGGGGCGCTGGGGCCAACGTCCTGACTTTC.